Listed below are T cell receptor beta chains from one sample, sequenced in a study of blood T cell repertoires in COVID-19. Only in-frame clones appear in the TCRdb table, and some are missing; sequencing was by immunoSEQ multiplex PCR. The sample contains more than 65,000 clones, approximately 82% of which appear only once. The sample consisted of peripheral blood. The source is a man aged 50 to 60 with active COVID-19. Each CDR3 is given with its conserved first and last residue. The D gene is left open where the match is weak. Expanded clones get a size class; other rows say once, few or many, or leave the size out.

cdr3_aa: CASTRDRIYEQYF
cdr3_nt: TGTGCCAGCACTCGGGACAGAATCTACGAGCAGTACTTC
d_call: TRBD1
clone_size: -
v_call: TRBV7-8
j_call: TRBJ2-7

cdr3_aa: CASSSGQGTWGNTIYF
cdr3_nt: TGCGCCAGCAGCTCCGGACAGGGAACATGGGGAAACACCATATATTTT
d_call: TRBD1
clone_size: -
v_call: TRBV5-1
j_call: TRBJ1-3

cdr3_aa: CATSRARNNEQFF
cdr3_nt: TGTGCCACCAGCAGGGCCCGAAACAATGAGCAGTTCTTC
d_call: -
clone_size: -
v_call: TRBV15
j_call: TRBJ2-1

cdr3_aa: CASRLGQGANGYTF
cdr3_nt: TGTGCCAGCAGGCTAGGACAGGGGGCGAACGGCTACACCTTC
d_call: TRBD1
clone_size: few
v_call: TRBV27
j_call: TRBJ1-2

cdr3_aa: CASSQIAPSGQGNSPLHF
cdr3_nt: TGCGCCAGCAGTCAAATCGCACCTTCGGGACAGGGTAATTCACCCCTCCACTTT
d_call: TRBD1
clone_size: few
v_call: TRBV23-1
j_call: TRBJ1-6

cdr3_aa: CASSVLSGGATDTQYF
cdr3_nt: TGTGCCAGCAGTGTACTCAGCGGGGGGGCTACAGATACGCAGTATTTT
d_call: TRBD2
clone_size: -
v_call: TRBV6-1
j_call: TRBJ2-3

cdr3_aa: CASSYRLGGQETQYF
cdr3_nt: TGTGCCAGCAGCTACAGGCTAGGGGGACAAGAGACCCAGTACTTC
d_call: -
clone_size: -
v_call: TRBV11-3
j_call: TRBJ2-5

cdr3_aa: CSVETGDGSPVSYEQYF
cdr3_nt: TGCAGCGTTGAAACGGGGGATGGGAGCCCCGTCTCCTACGAGCAGTACTTC
d_call: -
clone_size: -
v_call: TRBV29-1
j_call: TRBJ2-7

cdr3_aa: CASSLGQERTPLHF
cdr3_nt: TGTGCCAGCAGCTTGGGACAGGAGAGGACACCCCTCCACTTT
d_call: TRBD1
clone_size: -
v_call: TRBV7-8
j_call: TRBJ1-6

cdr3_aa: CASSTTGWVAESNTGELFF
cdr3_nt: TGTGCCAGCAGCACGACAGGGTGGGTAGCGGAGTCGAACACCGGGGAGCTGTTTTTT
d_call: -
clone_size: few
v_call: TRBV21-1
j_call: TRBJ2-2

cdr3_aa: CASSLGPGVGDNEQFF
cdr3_nt: TGTGCCAGCAGCTTAGGGCCAGGGGTTGGGGACAATGAGCAGTTCTTC
d_call: -
clone_size: -
v_call: TRBV7-6
j_call: TRBJ2-1

cdr3_aa: CASTLTGAGSSYEQYF
cdr3_nt: TGTGCCAGCACCCTAACAGGGGCCGGTAGCTCCTACGAGCAGTACTTC
d_call: TRBD1
clone_size: -
v_call: TRBV27
j_call: TRBJ2-7

cdr3_aa: CASSQGTGVWGYTF
cdr3_nt: TGTGCCAGCAGCCAAGGGACAGGGGTTTGGGGCTACACCTTC
d_call: TRBD1
clone_size: -
v_call: TRBV11-2
j_call: TRBJ1-2

cdr3_aa: CASSLMREGAYGYTF
cdr3_nt: TGTGCCAGTAGCTTAATGCGCGAGGGCGCTTATGGCTACACCTTC
d_call: -
clone_size: -
v_call: TRBV6-5
j_call: TRBJ1-2

cdr3_aa: CATGLSNTGELFF
cdr3_nt: TGTGCAACTGGACTATCGAACACCGGGGAGCTGTTTTTT
d_call: -
clone_size: -
v_call: TRBV12-3/TRBV12-4
j_call: TRBJ2-2

cdr3_aa: CASSIDTPGDTQYF
cdr3_nt: TGTGCCAGTAGTATAGATACCCCAGGGGATACGCAGTATTTT
d_call: -
clone_size: -
v_call: TRBV19
j_call: TRBJ2-3

cdr3_aa: CASSLSPGGGYEQYF
cdr3_nt: TGTGCCAGCAGCTTAAGTCCAGGGGGTGGCTACGAGCAGTACTTC
d_call: TRBD1
clone_size: -
v_call: TRBV11-2
j_call: TRBJ2-7

cdr3_aa: CASWVEGRFYGYTF
cdr3_nt: TGTGCCAGCTGGGTGGAGGGAAGGTTCTATGGCTACACCTTC
d_call: -
clone_size: -
v_call: TRBV6-5
j_call: TRBJ1-2

cdr3_aa: CASSWRSGNPQETQYF
cdr3_nt: TGCGCCAGCAGCTGGCGCAGCGGTAACCCCCAAGAGACCCAGTACTTC
d_call: -
clone_size: -
v_call: TRBV5-1
j_call: TRBJ2-5

cdr3_aa: CASTTGTGGRHTEAFF
cdr3_nt: TGTGCCAGCACCACCGGGACAGGGGGCCGGCACACTGAAGCTTTCTTT
d_call: TRBD1
clone_size: -
v_call: TRBV4-2
j_call: TRBJ1-1

cdr3_aa: CASSSADRGRETQYF
cdr3_nt: TGCGCCAGCAGCTCAGCCGACAGGGGGAGAGAGACCCAGTACTTC
d_call: TRBD1
clone_size: -
v_call: TRBV5-1
j_call: TRBJ2-5

cdr3_aa: CASSSTPGLAGGGDTQYF
cdr3_nt: TGTGCCAGCAGCTCCACCCCGGGACTAGCGGGAGGTGGGGATACGCAGTATTTT
d_call: TRBD2
clone_size: -
v_call: TRBV9
j_call: TRBJ2-3

cdr3_aa: CSATDRGCYTF
cdr3_nt: TGCAGTGCCACGGACAGGGGATGCTACACCTTC
d_call: TRBD1
clone_size: -
v_call: TRBV20-1
j_call: TRBJ1-2

cdr3_aa: CASSQDRLAVGGIQYF
cdr3_nt: TGCGCCAGCAGCCAAGATAGGCTAGCGGTGGGGGGGATTCAGTACTTC
d_call: TRBD2
clone_size: -
v_call: TRBV4-3
j_call: TRBJ2-4

cdr3_aa: CASSTSGVSTDTQYF
cdr3_nt: TGTGCCAGTTCGACTAGCGGGGTGAGCACAGATACGCAGTATTTT
d_call: TRBD2
clone_size: once
v_call: TRBV19
j_call: TRBJ2-3

cdr3_aa: CASSYPEGSGSPYEQYF
cdr3_nt: TGTGCCAGCAGTTACCCGGAGGGTAGCGGGAGCCCCTACGAGCAGTACTTC
d_call: TRBD2
clone_size: -
v_call: TRBV6-2/TRBV6-3
j_call: TRBJ2-7

cdr3_aa: CASTPSHF
cdr3_nt: TGTGCCAGCACCCCCTCTCACTTC
d_call: -
clone_size: -
v_call: TRBV27
j_call: TRBJ2-5

cdr3_aa: CASSEAARDTQYF
cdr3_nt: TGTGCCAGCAGTGAAGCAGCGAGAGATACGCAGTATTTT
d_call: -
clone_size: -
v_call: TRBV6-1
j_call: TRBJ2-3

cdr3_aa: CASSVLAGGRTDTQYF
cdr3_nt: TGCGCCAGCAGCGTTCTAGCGGGGGGGCGCACAGATACGCAGTATTTT
d_call: TRBD2
clone_size: -
v_call: TRBV5-1
j_call: TRBJ2-3

cdr3_aa: CASSSTFYEQYF
cdr3_nt: TGTGCCAGCAGCTCGACTTTCTACGAGCAGTACTTC
d_call: -
clone_size: -
v_call: TRBV7-2
j_call: TRBJ2-7

cdr3_aa: CASSYSGTSGGPSDTQYF
cdr3_nt: TGTGCCAGCAGTTACTCGGGGACTAGCGGGGGGCCGTCCGATACGCAGTATTTT
d_call: TRBD2
clone_size: -
v_call: TRBV6-2/TRBV6-3
j_call: TRBJ2-3

cdr3_aa: CASSMGRAQNTGELFF
cdr3_nt: TGTGCCAGTAGTATGGGGAGGGCTCAGAACACCGGGGAGCTGTTTTTT
d_call: TRBD2
clone_size: -
v_call: TRBV19
j_call: TRBJ2-2

cdr3_aa: CASSERTGPNVLTF
cdr3_nt: TGTGCCAGCAGCGAGCGGACAGGGCCCAACGTCCTGACTTTC
d_call: TRBD1
clone_size: -
v_call: TRBV9
j_call: TRBJ2-6

cdr3_aa: CASSEQYTDTQYF
cdr3_nt: TGTGCCAGCAGTGAACAGTACACAGATACGCAGTATTTT
d_call: -
clone_size: once
v_call: TRBV2
j_call: TRBJ2-3

cdr3_aa: CASSEEREGREQYF
cdr3_nt: TGTGCCAGCAGTGAAGAGCGGGAGGGGCGCGAGCAGTACTTC
d_call: TRBD2
clone_size: -
v_call: TRBV2
j_call: TRBJ2-7

cdr3_aa: CASSPRGQRNTEAFF
cdr3_nt: TGTGCCAGCTCACCAAGGGGGCAGAGGAACACTGAAGCTTTCTTT
d_call: TRBD1
clone_size: once
v_call: TRBV18
j_call: TRBJ1-1

cdr3_aa: CASSWATGLMNTEAFF
cdr3_nt: TGTGCCAGCAGCTGGGCGACGGGACTGATGAACACTGAAGCTTTCTTT
d_call: -
clone_size: -
v_call: TRBV7-2
j_call: TRBJ1-1

cdr3_aa: CASSQPGTGHSPLHF
cdr3_nt: TGCGCCAGCAGCCAACCTGGGACAGGGCATTCACCCCTCCACTTT
d_call: TRBD1
clone_size: few
v_call: TRBV4-1
j_call: TRBJ1-6